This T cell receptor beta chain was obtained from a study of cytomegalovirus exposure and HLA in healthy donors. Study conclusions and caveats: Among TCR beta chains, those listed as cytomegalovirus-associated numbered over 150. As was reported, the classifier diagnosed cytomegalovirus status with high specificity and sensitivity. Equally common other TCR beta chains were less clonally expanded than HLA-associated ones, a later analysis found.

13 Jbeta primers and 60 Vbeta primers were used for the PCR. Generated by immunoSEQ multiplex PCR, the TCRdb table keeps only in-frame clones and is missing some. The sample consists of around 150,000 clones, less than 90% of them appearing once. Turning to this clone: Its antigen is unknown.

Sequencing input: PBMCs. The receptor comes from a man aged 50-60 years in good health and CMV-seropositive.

The CDR3 protein is CAISEGSGYEQYF. The CDR3 coding sequence is TGTGCCATCAGTGAGGGGTCCGGGTACGAGCAGTACTTC. This chain uses TRBV10-3 with TRBJ2-7; D not certain. Trimming cost V 2 bases and J 4 bases, with 9 bases left between them. CDR3 size: 13 residues. Looked up from germline, CDR1 is ENHRY and CDR2 is SYGVKD.